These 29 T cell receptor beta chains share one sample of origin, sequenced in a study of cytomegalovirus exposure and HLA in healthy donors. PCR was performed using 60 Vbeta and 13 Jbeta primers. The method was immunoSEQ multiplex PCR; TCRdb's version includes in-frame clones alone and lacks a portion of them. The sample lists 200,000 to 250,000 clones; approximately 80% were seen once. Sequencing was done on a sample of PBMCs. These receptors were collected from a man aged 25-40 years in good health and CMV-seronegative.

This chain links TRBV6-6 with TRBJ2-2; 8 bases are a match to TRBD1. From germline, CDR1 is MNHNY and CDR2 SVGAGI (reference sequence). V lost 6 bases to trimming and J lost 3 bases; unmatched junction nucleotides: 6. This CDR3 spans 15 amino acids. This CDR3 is CASSHRGTDTGELFF. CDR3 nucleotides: TGTGCCAGCAGCCACAGGGGGACGGACACCGGGGAGCTGTTTTTT.

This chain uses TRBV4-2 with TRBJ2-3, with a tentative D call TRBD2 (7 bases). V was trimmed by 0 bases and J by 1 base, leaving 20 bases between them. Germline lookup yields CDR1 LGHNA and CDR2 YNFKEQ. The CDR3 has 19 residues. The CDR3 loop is CASSQESEGGIEGTDTQYF. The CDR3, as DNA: TGTGCCAGCAGCCAAGAATCGGAGGGGGGGATTGAGGGCACAGATACGCAGTATTTT.

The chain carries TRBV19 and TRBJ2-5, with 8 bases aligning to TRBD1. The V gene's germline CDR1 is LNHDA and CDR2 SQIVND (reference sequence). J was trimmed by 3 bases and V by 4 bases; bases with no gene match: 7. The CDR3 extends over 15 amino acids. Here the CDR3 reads CASSRIQGGKETQYF. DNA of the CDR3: TGTGCCAGTAGTAGGATACAGGGGGGTAAAGAGACCCAGTACTTC.

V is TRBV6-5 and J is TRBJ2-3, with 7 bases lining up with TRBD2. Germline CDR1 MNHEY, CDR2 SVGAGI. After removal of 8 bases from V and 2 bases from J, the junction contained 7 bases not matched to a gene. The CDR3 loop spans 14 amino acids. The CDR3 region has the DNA TGTGCCAGCTGGGGCGGGGGTTCCACAGATACGCAGTATTTT. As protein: CASWGGGSTDTQYF.

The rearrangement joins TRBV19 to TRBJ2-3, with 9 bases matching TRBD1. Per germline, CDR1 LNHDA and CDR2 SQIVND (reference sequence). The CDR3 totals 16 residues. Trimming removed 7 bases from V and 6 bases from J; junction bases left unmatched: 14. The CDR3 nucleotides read TGTGCCAGTAATTTGGCGACCGGGACAGGGTCGGATACGCAGTATTTT. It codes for CASNLATGTGSDTQYF.

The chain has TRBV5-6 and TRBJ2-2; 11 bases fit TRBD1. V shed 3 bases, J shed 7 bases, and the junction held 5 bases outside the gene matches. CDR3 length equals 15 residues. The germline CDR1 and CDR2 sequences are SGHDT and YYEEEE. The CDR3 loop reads CASSSDRGLSGELFF. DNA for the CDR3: TGTGCCAGCAGCTCGGACAGGGGGCTCAGCGGGGAGCTGTTTTTT. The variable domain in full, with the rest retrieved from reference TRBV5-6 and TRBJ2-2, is DAGVTQSPTHLIKTRGQQVTLRCSPKSGHDTVSWYQQALGQGPQFIFQYYEEEERQRGNFPDRFSGHQFPNYSSELNVNALLLGDSALYLCASSSDRGLSGELFFGEGSRLTVL.

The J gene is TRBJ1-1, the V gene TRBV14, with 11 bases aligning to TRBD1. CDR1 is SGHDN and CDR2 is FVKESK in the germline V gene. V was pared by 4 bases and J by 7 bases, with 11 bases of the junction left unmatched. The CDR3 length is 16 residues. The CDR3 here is CASSRNHGDRGFEAFF. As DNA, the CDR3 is TGTGCCAGCAGCCGAAATCACGGGGACAGGGGGTTTGAAGCTTTCTTT.

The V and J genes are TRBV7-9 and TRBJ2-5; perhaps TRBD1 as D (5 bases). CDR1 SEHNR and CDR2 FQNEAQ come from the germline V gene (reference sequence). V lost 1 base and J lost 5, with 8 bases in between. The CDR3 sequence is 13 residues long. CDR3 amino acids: CASSLVRVETQYF. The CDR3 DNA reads TGTGCCAGCAGCTTAGTCAGGGTGGAGACCCAGTACTTC.

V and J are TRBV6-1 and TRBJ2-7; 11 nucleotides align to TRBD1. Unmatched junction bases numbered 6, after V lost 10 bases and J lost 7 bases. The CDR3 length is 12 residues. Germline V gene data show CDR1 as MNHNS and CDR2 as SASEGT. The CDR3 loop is CATRTGGQEQYF. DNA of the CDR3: TGTGCCACCCGGACAGGGGGCCAAGAGCAGTACTTC.

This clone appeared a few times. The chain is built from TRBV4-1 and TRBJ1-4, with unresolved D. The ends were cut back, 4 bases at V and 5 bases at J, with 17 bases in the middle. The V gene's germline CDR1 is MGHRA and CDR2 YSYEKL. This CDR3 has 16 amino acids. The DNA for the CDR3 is TGCGCCAGCAGCCTTTCGCGCACCCTAGCGAATGAAAAACTGTTTTTT. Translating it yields CASSLSRTLANEKLFF.

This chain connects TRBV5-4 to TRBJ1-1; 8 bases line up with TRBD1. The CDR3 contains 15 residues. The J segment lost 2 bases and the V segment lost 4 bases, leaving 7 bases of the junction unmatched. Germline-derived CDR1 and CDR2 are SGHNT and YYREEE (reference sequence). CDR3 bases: TGTGCCAGCAGCCCCCTGACAGGGGCAAACACTGAAGCTTTCTTT. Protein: CASSPLTGANTEAFF.

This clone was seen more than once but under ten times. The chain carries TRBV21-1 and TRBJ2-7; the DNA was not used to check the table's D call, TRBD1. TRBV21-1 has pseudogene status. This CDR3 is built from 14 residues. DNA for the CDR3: TGTGCCAGCAGCAAGGACAGGGGTCGGCGCGAGCAGTACTTC. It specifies CASSKDRGRREQYF.

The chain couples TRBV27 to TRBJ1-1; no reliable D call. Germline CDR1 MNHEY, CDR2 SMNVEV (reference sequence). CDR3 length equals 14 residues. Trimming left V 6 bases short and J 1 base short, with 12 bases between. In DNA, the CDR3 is TGTGCCAGCAGACAGCTCTATCCGAACACTGAAGCTTTCTTT. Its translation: CASRQLYPNTEAFF.

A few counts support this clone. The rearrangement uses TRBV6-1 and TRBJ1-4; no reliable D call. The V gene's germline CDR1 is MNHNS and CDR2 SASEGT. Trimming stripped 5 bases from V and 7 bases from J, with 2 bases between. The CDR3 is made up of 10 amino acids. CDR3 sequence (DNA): TGTGCCAGCAGTCTTGAAAAACTGTTTTTT. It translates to CASSLEKLFF.

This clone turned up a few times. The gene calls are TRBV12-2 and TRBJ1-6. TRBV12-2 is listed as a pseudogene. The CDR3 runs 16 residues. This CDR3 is CASRLDLLPNNSPLHF. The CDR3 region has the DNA TGTGCAAGTCGCTTAGATCTACTCCCCAATAATTCACCCCTCCACTTT.

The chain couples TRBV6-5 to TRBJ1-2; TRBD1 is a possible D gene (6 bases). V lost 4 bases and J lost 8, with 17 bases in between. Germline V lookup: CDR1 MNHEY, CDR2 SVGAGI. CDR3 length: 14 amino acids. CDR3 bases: TGTGCCAGCAGTTTGGGATTAGGGGGTAGGGGCTACACCTTC. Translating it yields CASSLGLGGRGYTF.

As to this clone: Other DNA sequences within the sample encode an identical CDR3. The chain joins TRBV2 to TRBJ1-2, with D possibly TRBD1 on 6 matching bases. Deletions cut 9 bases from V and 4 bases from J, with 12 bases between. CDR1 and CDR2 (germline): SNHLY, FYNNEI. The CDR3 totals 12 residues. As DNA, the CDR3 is TGTGCCAGTAGCAGGGGCCTCTATGGCTACACCTTC. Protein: CASSRGLYGYTF.

In DNA form, the CDR3 reads TGCGCCAGCAGCCAAGATAGGAGCGGGGGGGCTGAAGAGACCCAGTACTTC. This codes for CASSQDRSGGAEETQYF. The chain recombines TRBV4-1 with TRBJ2-5; 10 positions agree with TRBD2. The germline gives CDR1 MGHRA, CDR2 YSYEKL. This CDR3 region has 17 residues. Unmatched junction bases numbered 7, after V lost 0 bases and J lost 3 bases.

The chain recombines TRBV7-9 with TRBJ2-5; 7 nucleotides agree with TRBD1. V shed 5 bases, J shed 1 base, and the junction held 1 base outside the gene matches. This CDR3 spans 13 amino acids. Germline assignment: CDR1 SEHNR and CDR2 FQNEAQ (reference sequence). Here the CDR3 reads CASSGDSQETQYF. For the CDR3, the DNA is TGTGCCAGCAGCGGGGACAGCCAAGAGACCCAGTACTTC.

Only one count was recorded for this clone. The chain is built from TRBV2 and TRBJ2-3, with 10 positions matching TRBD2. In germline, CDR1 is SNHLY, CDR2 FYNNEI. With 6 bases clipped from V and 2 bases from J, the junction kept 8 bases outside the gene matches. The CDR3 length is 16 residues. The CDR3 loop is CASRAGLADPTDTQYF. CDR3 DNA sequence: TGTGCCAGCAGAGCCGGACTAGCGGACCCCACAGATACGCAGTATTTT.

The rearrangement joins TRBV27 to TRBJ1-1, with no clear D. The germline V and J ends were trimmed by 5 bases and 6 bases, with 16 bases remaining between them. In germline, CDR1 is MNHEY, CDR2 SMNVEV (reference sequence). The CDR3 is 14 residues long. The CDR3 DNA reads TGTGCCAGCAGTCCCTCGGTATCCAACGCTGAAGCTTTCTTT. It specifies CASSPSVSNAEAFF.

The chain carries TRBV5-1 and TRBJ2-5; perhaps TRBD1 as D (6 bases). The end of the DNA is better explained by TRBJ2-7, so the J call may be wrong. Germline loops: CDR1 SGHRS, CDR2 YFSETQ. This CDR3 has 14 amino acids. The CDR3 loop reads CASSSNGGGYEQYF. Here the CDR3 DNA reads TGCGCCAGCAGCTCGAATGGGGGCGGCTACGAGCAGTACTTC.

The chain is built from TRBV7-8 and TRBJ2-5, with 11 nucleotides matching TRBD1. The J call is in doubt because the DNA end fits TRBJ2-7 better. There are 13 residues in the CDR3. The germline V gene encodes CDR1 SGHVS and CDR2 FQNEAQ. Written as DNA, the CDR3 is TGTGCCAGCCGGGACAGGGGGACCTACGAGCAGTACTTC. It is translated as CASRDRGTYEQYF.

The CDR3 nucleotides read TGTGCCAGCAGGTCCCAGGACAGGTCAATAACAGATACGCAGTATTTT. Protein sequence: CASRSQDRSITDTQYF. The chain joins TRBV2 to TRBJ2-3; TRBD1 agrees at 7 bases. This CDR3 has 16 residues. Per germline, CDR1 SNHLY and CDR2 FYNNEI. V lost 6 bases and J lost 3; bases outside the gene matches: 12.

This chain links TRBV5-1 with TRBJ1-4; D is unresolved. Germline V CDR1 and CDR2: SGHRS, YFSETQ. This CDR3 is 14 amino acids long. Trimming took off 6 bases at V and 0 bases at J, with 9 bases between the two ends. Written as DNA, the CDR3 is TGCGCCAGCAAGTCAGGCGCAACTAATGAAAAACTGTTTTTT. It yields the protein CASKSGATNEKLFF.

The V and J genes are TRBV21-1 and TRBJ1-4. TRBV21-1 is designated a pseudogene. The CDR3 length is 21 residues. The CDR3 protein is CASSITASGREDAVTNEKLFF. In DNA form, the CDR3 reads TGTGCCAGCAGCATCACGGCCAGCGGCAGGGAGGACGCGGTGACTAATGAAAAACTGTTTTTT.

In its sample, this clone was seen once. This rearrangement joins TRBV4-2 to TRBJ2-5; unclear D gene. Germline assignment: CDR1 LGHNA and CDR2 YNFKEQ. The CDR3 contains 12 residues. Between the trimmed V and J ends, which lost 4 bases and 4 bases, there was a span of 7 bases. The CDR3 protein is CASSRAGETQYF. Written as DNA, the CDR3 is TGTGCCAGCAGCCGGGCAGGAGAGACCCAGTACTTC.

In DNA form, the CDR3 reads TGCGCCAGCAGCCAAGAACTCACAGTTTTGCTGGGTGGCTACACCTTC. It encodes CASSQELTVLLGGYTF. The chain recombines TRBV4-1 with TRBJ1-2; D unclear. This CDR3 spans 16 amino acids. Germline V gene data show CDR1 as MGHRA and CDR2 as YSYEKL. V was pared by 0 bases and J by 7 bases, with 18 bases between.

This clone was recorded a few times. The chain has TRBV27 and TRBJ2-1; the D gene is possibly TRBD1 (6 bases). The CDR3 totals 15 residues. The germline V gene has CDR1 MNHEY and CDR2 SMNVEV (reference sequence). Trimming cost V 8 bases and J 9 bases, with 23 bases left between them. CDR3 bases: TGTGCCAGCGCCGAGGGGACATACCGGGGCGGTGAGCAGTTCTTC. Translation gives CASAEGTYRGGEQFF.